The T cell receptor (beta chain) under discussion was sequenced for a study of T cell responses to AZD1222 COVID-19 vaccine. On this clone itself: Its antigen is unidentified.

Assay: immunoSEQ multiplex PCR; the TCRdb copy retains only in-frame clones and omits some. Of tens of thousands of clones listed, roughly 80% were seen once; the top ten hold around 50%. The CDR3 runs 13 residues. V was clipped by 6 bases and J by 1 base; unmatched bases: 2. Germline V lookup: CDR1 LNHDA, CDR2 SQIVND (reference sequence). Findings and limits, study-wide: Baseline serostatus was positive in only 5 to 7 AZD1222 recipients. Compared with day 0, the breadth and depth of the Spike-specific TCR repertoire rose significantly after two doses of AZD1222. Clonal diversity may have been underestimated, and the donors were mostly white British, with more females than males. Regions 160-218 and 743-854 dominated among vaccine-associated CD4 TCRs spanning spike.

The sample here was peripheral blood, taken 28 days after the second AZD1222 dose. This sequence was found in an adult who received the AZD1222 COVID-19 vaccine. The rearrangement links TRBV19 to TRBJ2-5; 7 nucleotides line up with TRBD1. The CDR3 loop is CASRRTGQETQYF. The CDR3 DNA reads TGTGCCAGTAGGCGGACAGGCCAAGAGACCCAGTACTTC. Supplemented by reference TRBV19 and TRBJ2-5, the full variable domain reads DGGITQSPKYLFRKEGQNVTLSCEQNLNHDAMYWYRQDPGQGLRLIYYSQIVNDFQKGDIAEGYSVSREKKESFPLTVTSAQKNPTAFYLCASRRTGQETQYFGPGTRLLVL.